These 6 T cell receptor beta chains were sequenced from one sample in a study of blood T cell repertoires in COVID-19. Generated by immunoSEQ multiplex PCR, the TCRdb table keeps only in-frame clones and is missing some. Here the sample spans roughly 56,000 clones, 75% to 90% being singletons. The sample consisted of peripheral blood. The receptor set was obtained from a woman aged 60-75 years with COVID-19, enrolled during active disease.

The rearrangement links TRBV11-2 to TRBJ2-7, with 7 bases aligning to TRBD1. This CDR3 region has 15 residues. With 5 bases clipped from V and 3 bases from J, the junction kept 10 bases outside the gene matches. Per the germline V gene, CDR1 is SGHAT and CDR2 is FQNNGV. The DNA for the CDR3 is TGTGCCAGCAGCCTCTACAGGGGATCCGGCTACGAGCAGTACTTC. It yields the protein CASSLYRGSGYEQYF.

The chain combines TRBV27 with TRBJ2-5, with D unclear. The germline V and J ends were trimmed by 6 bases and 5 bases, with 10 bases remaining between them. Germline CDR1 reads MNHEY; CDR2 reads SMNVEV (reference sequence). The CDR3 is 12 residues long. CDR3 in amino acids: CASSPTGETQYF. CDR3 sequence (DNA): TGTGCCAGCAGCCCCACCGGTGAGACCCAGTACTTC.

CDR3 DNA sequence: TGCGCCAGCAGCCAAGATACGGGACTAGCGGGTTCCTACAATGAGCAGTTCTTC. Translation gives CASSQDTGLAGSYNEQFF. The J gene is TRBJ2-1, the V gene TRBV4-1, with 12 positions matching TRBD2. Trimming took 0 bases from V and 1 from J; bases not matched to a gene: 4. In germline, CDR1 is MGHRA, CDR2 YSYEKL. The CDR3 has 18 amino acids.

CDR3 sequence reads: CASGLTHRGFLPPEETQYF. The CDR3 DNA sequence: TGTGCTAGTGGTTTGACCCACAGGGGTTTTCTCCCTCCCGAAGAGACCCAGTACTTC. J is TRBJ2-5 and V is TRBV12-5; 7 nucleotides match TRBD1. The germline CDR1 and CDR2 sequences are LGHNT and FRNRAP. V lost 2 bases and J lost 3; bases outside the gene matches: 18. CDR3 length: 19 amino acids.

This rearrangement joins TRBV5-6 to TRBJ2-7; 11 bases map to TRBD1. The CDR3 extends over 15 amino acids. Germline V lookup: CDR1 SGHDT, CDR2 YYEEEE. V gave up 2 bases and J gave up 4 bases; unmatched junction bases: 5. The CDR3 DNA reads as TGTGCCAGCAGCTTAGGGGACAGGGGGTCATACGAGCAGTACTTC. Amino acid sequence: CASSLGDRGSYEQYF. The full variable domain, rest sourced from reference TRBV5-6 and TRBJ2-7, is DAGVTQSPTHLIKTRGQQVTLRCSPKSGHDTVSWYQQALGQGPQFIFQYYEEEERQRGNFPDRFSGHQFPNYSSELNVNALLLGDSALYLCASSLGDRGSYEQYFGPGTRLTVT.

This rearrangement joins TRBV7-9 to TRBJ1-2; D gene unclear. V was shortened by 1 base and J by 4 bases, with 13 bases between the two germline ends. The CDR3 has 15 residues. Germline V gene data show CDR1 as SEHNR and CDR2 as FQNEAQ (reference sequence). The CDR3 here is CASSLETLSPYGYTF. CDR3 sequence (DNA): TGTGCCAGCAGCTTAGAAACCCTATCGCCCTATGGCTACACCTTC.